Detailed here is one T cell receptor (beta chain). Its antigen is unidentified. CDR1 is LNHDA, CDR2 SQIVND, per germline (reference sequence). The CDR3 contains 15 residues. The V gene end was trimmed by 6 bases and the J gene end by 0 bases; junction bases not matched to a gene: 7. These data belong to a study of T cell responses to AZD1222 COVID-19 vaccine. General study results and limits: White British people made up most donors, females outnumbered males, and clonal diversity was possibly underestimated.

Pooling was applied to second doses at about 4 or about 12 weeks. TCRdb's copy holds only in-frame clones and misses some; the assay was immunoSEQ multiplex PCR. The data show about 270,000 clones, with 90% to 95% seen just once and roughly 0.6% held by the top ten. V is TRBV19 and J is TRBJ1-1; the match to TRBD1 covers 7 bases. The specimen comprised peripheral blood, sampled 28 days after the second AZD1222 dose. This clonotype was sampled from an adult who received the AZD1222 COVID-19 vaccine. The CDR3 DNA is TGTGCCAGTAGACCGAGGGGACAGTTGAACACTGAAGCTTTCTTT. As protein: CASRPRGQLNTEAFF.